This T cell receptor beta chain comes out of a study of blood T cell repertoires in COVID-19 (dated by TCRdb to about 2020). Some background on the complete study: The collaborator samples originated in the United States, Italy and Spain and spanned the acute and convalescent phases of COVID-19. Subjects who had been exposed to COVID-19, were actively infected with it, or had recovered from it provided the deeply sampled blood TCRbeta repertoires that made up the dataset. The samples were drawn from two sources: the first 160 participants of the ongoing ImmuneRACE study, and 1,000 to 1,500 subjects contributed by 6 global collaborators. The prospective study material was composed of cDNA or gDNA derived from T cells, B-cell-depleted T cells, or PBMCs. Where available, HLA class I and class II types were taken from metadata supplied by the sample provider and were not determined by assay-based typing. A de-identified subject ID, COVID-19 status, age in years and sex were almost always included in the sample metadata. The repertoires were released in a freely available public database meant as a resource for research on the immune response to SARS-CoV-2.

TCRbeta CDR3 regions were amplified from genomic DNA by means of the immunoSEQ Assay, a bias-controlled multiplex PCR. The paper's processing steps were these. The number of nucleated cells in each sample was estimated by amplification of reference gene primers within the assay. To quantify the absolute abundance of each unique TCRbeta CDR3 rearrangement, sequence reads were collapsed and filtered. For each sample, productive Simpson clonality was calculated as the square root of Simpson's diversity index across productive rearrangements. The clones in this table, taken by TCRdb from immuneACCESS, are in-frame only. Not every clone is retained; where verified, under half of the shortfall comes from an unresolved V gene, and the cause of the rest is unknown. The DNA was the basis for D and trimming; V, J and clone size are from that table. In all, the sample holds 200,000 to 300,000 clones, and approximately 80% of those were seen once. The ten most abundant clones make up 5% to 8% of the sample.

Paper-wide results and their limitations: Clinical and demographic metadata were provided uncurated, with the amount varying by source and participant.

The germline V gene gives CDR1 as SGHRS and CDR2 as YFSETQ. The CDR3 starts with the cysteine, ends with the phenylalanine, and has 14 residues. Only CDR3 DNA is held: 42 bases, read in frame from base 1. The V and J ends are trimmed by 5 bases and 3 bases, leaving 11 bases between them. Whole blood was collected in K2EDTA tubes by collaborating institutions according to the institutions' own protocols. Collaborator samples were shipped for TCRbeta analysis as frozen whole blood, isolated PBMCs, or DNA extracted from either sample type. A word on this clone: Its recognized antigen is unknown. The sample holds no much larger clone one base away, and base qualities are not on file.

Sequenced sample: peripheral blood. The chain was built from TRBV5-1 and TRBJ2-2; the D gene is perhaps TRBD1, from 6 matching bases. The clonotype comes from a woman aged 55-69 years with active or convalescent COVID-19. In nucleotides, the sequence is TGCGCCAGCAGGGCAGGGGTTGACACCGGGGAGCTGTTTTTT. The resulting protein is CASRAGVDTGELFF.